The 21 T cell receptor beta chains reported below all come from one sample, sequenced in a study of a mutant IDH1 vaccine in newly diagnosed glioma. Here immunoSEQ multiplex PCR was the method, and the copy in TCRdb shows in-frame clones only, minus some. The sample has roughly 40,000 clones, approximately 80% seen once. The time point denotes: week 35, safety follow-up. Alongside topical imiquimod, each dose of vaccine comprised 300 ug of mutant IDH1 20-mer peptide. Antigens for these TCRs are unknown. Here the sequenced sample was PBMCs, taken from a glioma patient whose treatment included an IDH1 peptide vaccine. These receptors all stem from a woman aged 45 to 65 with glioma.

As DNA, the CDR3 is TGTGCCAGCAGCCGGACAGGTCCCCTCTACGAGCAGTACTTC. Amino acids: CASSRTGPLYEQYF. The chain has TRBV5-4 and TRBJ2-7, with 7 bases that match TRBD1. The germline CDR1 and CDR2 sequences are SGHNT and YYREEE (reference sequence). This CDR3 has 14 amino acids. Trimming at V came to 4 bases and at J to 3 bases, leaving 7 bases not matched to a gene.

The V and J genes are TRBV5-4 and TRBJ2-5, with unresolved D. Germline V CDR1 and CDR2: SGHNT, YYREEE (reference sequence). CDR3 length: 13 residues. V gave up 9 bases and J gave up 2 bases, with 14 bases separating them. CDR3 in DNA: TGTGCCACCTTCGGGCAGGTACAAGAGACCCAGTACTTC. As protein: CATFGQVQETQYF.

This clone has a single count. The chain carries TRBV2 and TRBJ1-5; no reliable D call. The ends were cut back, 6 bases at V and 0 bases at J, with 9 bases in the middle. This CDR3 is 14 amino acids long. In germline, CDR1 is SNHLY, CDR2 FYNNEI. The CDR3 nucleotides are TGTGCCAGCAGACGAATTAATAGCAATCAGCCCCAGCATTTT. Encoded protein: CASRRINSNQPQHF.

This chain connects TRBV19 to TRBJ1-1, with D perhaps matching TRBD1 (5 bases). The CDR3 contains 17 residues. Per the germline V gene, CDR1 is LNHDA and CDR2 is SQIVND (reference sequence). V was clipped by 5 bases and J by 0 bases, with 19 bases between them. This CDR3 is CASSRMGLTAVNTEAFF. CDR3 DNA sequence: TGTGCCAGTAGTCGAATGGGGTTGACAGCCGTGAACACTGAAGCTTTCTTT.

The rearrangement uses TRBV7-9 and TRBJ1-1; D gene unclear. The CDR3 has 15 residues. The ends were cut back, 4 bases at V and 0 bases at J, with 12 bases in the middle. The germline gives CDR1 SEHNR, CDR2 FQNEAQ (reference sequence). The CDR3 protein is CASSSTSAMNTEAFF. The CDR3 nucleotides are TGTGCCAGCAGCTCGACCAGCGCTATGAACACTGAAGCTTTCTTT.

This clone was found once. This chain links TRBV9 with TRBJ1-6; D gene unclear. This CDR3 has 14 amino acids. V was shortened by 4 bases and J by 9 bases, with 14 bases between the two germline ends. The germline V gene encodes CDR1 SGDLS and CDR2 YYNGEE. CDR3 nucleotide sequence: TGTGCCAGCAGCACAAGGCCCTCCGGTTCACCCCTCCACTTT. Amino acid sequence: CASSTRPSGSPLHF.

V is TRBV4-2 and J is TRBJ1-2; weak D call: TRBD1 (5 bases). This CDR3 is 17 amino acids long. Trimming pared 4 bases from V and 6 bases from J, leaving 24 bases between. The germline V gene has CDR1 LGHNA and CDR2 YNFKEQ. Here the CDR3 DNA reads TGTGCCAGCAGCCCTCAACCAATTCGGGGGGACGCGAATGGCTACACCTTC. Translation gives CASSPQPIRGDANGYTF.

This chain uses TRBV14 with TRBJ1-5; D ambiguous. The germline gives CDR1 SGHDN, CDR2 FVKESK. The V and J ends lost 2 bases and 4 bases respectively, with 12 bases between them. This CDR3 spans 15 amino acids. CDR3 DNA sequence: TGTGCCAGCAGCCAAAGTTTGGCAGCTAATCAGCCCCAGCATTTT. It yields the protein CASSQSLAANQPQHF.

This chain connects TRBV5-1 to TRBJ2-7; D is possibly TRBD1 (6 bases). The CDR3 contains 17 residues. CDR1 and CDR2 (germline): SGHRS, YFSETQ. V lost 4 bases and J lost 2, with 22 bases in between. The CDR3 bases are TGCGCCAGCAGCCTCACACTAAACCAGGGGATAGCCTACGAGCAGTACTTC. This encodes CASSLTLNQGIAYEQYF.

With respect to this clone: Other nucleotide sequences from this sample produce the same CDR3. This chain connects TRBV2 to TRBJ1-1; D might be TRBD1 (5 bases). Trimming took off 4 bases at V and 5 bases at J, with 11 bases between the two ends. In germline, CDR1 is SNHLY, CDR2 FYNNEI. The CDR3 covers 13 residues. The CDR3 loop is CASSGQGGTEAFF. CDR3 DNA: TGTGCCAGCAGTGGTCAGGGCGGGACTGAAGCTTTCTTT.

The chain recombines TRBV5-4 with TRBJ2-7; 10 positions match TRBD2. Germline V CDR1 and CDR2: SGHNT, YYREEE (reference sequence). V gave up 1 base and J gave up 5 bases; unmatched junction bases: 6. The CDR3 runs to 15 residues. Here the CDR3 reads CASSLLSGGADEQYF. CDR3 DNA: TGTGCCAGCAGCTTGTTGAGCGGGGGGGCAGACGAGCAGTACTTC.

The table lists this clone with a few counts. This chain joins TRBV11-2 and TRBJ2-7; the D is unclear. CDR1 is SGHAT and CDR2 is FQNNGV in the germline V gene. CDR3 length: 12 amino acids. V was trimmed by 1 base and J by 0 bases, leaving 1 base between them. CDR3 bases: TGTGCCAGCAGCTTAGCCTCCTACGAGCAGTACTTC. Translated: CASSLASYEQYF.

The rearrangement uses TRBV15 and TRBJ2-4; D might be TRBD1 or TRBD2, each matching 5 bases. CDR1 is LNHNV and CDR2 is YYDKDF in the germline V gene (reference sequence). Trimming removed 1 base at V and 0 bases at J, with 10 bases between. CDR3 length equals 16 residues. The CDR3 loop reads CATSRVSGLAKNIQYF. The CDR3 bases are TGTGCCACCAGCAGAGTTTCGGGGCTAGCCAAAAACATTCAGTACTTC.

The chain recombines TRBV11-3 with TRBJ1-2, with 9 bases aligning to TRBD1. CDR1 SGHNT and CDR2 YENEEA come from the germline V gene. V lost 0 bases, J lost 8 bases, and 4 bases stayed unmatched. The CDR3 runs 14 residues. This CDR3 reads CASSLDRTGVGYTF. CDR3 in DNA: TGTGCCAGCAGCTTAGACCGGACAGGGGTGGGCTACACCTTC.

The gene calls are TRBV7-9 and TRBJ1-4; maybe TRBD1 (6 bases). Germline V gene lookup returns CDR1 SEHNR and CDR2 FQNEAQ (reference sequence). The CDR3 is 13 residues long. The ends were cut back, 4 bases at V and 8 bases at J, with 11 bases in the middle. CDR3 bases: TGTGCCAGCAGCTCAGGGGTTCACGAAAAACTGTTTTTT. Protein: CASSSGVHEKLFF.

The chain has TRBV9 and TRBJ1-1, with TRBD1 matching 9 bases. J gave up 1 base and V 3 bases, and 4 bases lay outside the gene matches. From germline, CDR1 is SGDLS and CDR2 YYNGEE. There are 15 residues in the CDR3. The CDR3 DNA reads TGTGCCAGCAGCGCACAGGACAGGGGGAACACTGAAGCTTTCTTT. Its protein product is CASSAQDRGNTEAFF.

V and J are TRBV5-1 and TRBJ1-4; the D gene is possibly TRBD1 (5 bases). CDR1 and CDR2 (germline): SGHRS, YFSETQ. The CDR3 covers 14 residues. Trimming stripped 6 bases from V and 7 bases from J, with 16 bases between. Here the CDR3 DNA reads TGCGCCAGCAACCAAGGAAGGGGTGTTGAAAAACTGTTTTTT. Translation: CASNQGRGVEKLFF. Based on the CDR3 plus reference TRBV5-1 and TRBJ1-4, the full variable domain is KAGVTQTPRYLIKTRGQQVTLSCSPISGHRSVSWYQQTPGQGLQFLFEYFSETQRNKGNFPGRFSGRQFSNSRSEMNVSTLELGDSALYLCASNQGRGVEKLFFGSGTQLSVL.

The J gene is TRBJ1-5, the V gene TRBV4-1; D is undetermined. The CDR3 is 13 amino acids. V dropped 0 bases and J dropped 7 bases, with 7 bases sitting between them. Germline CDR1 and CDR2: MGHRA and YSYEKL. As DNA, the CDR3 is TGCGCCAGCAGCCAAGAGTACACCCAGCCCCAGCATTTT. This translates into CASSQEYTQPQHF.

The J gene is TRBJ1-4, the V gene TRBV5-1; a possible D gene is TRBD1 (6 bases). V was pared by 4 bases and J by 4 bases, with 11 bases between. This CDR3 has 14 amino acids. CDR1 is SGHRS and CDR2 is YFSETQ in the germline V gene. CDR3 region: CASSLGTLNEKLFF. In nucleotides, the CDR3 is TGCGCCAGCAGCCTCGGGACACTTAATGAAAAACTGTTTTTT. The full variable domain, with the rest looked up from reference TRBV5-1 and TRBJ1-4, is KAGVTQTPRYLIKTRGQQVTLSCSPISGHRSVSWYQQTPGQGLQFLFEYFSETQRNKGNFPGRFSGRQFSNSRSEMNVSTLELGDSALYLCASSLGTLNEKLFFGSGTQLSVL.

The rearrangement links TRBV7-2 to TRBJ2-1, with TRBD2 matching over 12 bases. Germline CDR1 and CDR2: SGHTA and FQGNSA. This CDR3 contains 15 residues. The ends lost 5 bases at V and 7 bases at J; junction bases unmatched: 6. CDR3 protein: CASSLGLAGWNEQFF. The DNA for the CDR3 is TGTGCCAGCAGCCTCGGACTAGCGGGGTGGAATGAGCAGTTCTTC.

This clone appeared a single time. The chain carries TRBV5-1 and TRBJ2-5; TRBD1 matches 7 bases. Germline V gene sequence: CDR1 SGHRS, CDR2 YFSETQ. CDR3 length: 14 amino acids. V trimming: 0 bases; J trimming: 2 bases; junction bases outside the gene matches: 1. CDR3 residues: CASSLARGQETQYF. Written as DNA, the CDR3 is TGCGCCAGCAGCTTGGCCAGGGGGCAAGAGACCCAGTACTTC.